Below, one T cell receptor beta chain is given with its context. Original handling: Reference gene primer amplification in the assay estimated nucleated cell counts. Only in-frame clones appear in the TCRdb table, and some are missing; sequencing was by immunoSEQ multiplex PCR. D and trimming were read from the DNA, whereas the V and J calls and clone size are those reported in that table. The table has under 150,000 clones, about four fifths seen once. V lost 4 bases to trimming and J lost 9 bases, with 14 bases between them. This CDR3 is built from 13 residues. CDR1 KGHDR and CDR2 SFDVKD come from the germline V gene. These data originate in a study of blood T cell repertoires in COVID-19. Study background: The cDNA or gDNA used as material had been derived from T cells, B-cell-depleted T cells, or PBMCs.

The chain is built from TRBV24-1 and TRBJ2-5; possible D gene TRBD2, 6 bases. The specimen sequenced was peripheral blood. The source of this sequence is a human donor with acute or convalescent COVID-19. The donor label of this sample is uncertain. CDR3 in amino acids: CATSDGSRVAQYF. CDR3 nucleotide sequence: TGTGCCACCAGTGACGGGAGCCGGGTCGCCCAGTACTTC.